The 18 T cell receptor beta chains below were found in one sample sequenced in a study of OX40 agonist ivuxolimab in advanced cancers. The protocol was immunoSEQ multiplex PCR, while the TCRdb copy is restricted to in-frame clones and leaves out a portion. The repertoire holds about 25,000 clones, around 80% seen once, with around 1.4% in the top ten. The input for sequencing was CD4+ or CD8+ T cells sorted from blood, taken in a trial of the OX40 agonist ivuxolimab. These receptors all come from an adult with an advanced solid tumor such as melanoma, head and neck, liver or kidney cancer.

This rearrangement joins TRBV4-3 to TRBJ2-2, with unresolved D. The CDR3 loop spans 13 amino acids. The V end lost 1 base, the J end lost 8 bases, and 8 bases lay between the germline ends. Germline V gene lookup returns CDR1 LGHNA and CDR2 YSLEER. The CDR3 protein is CASSQVLEGELFF. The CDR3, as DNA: TGCGCCAGCAGCCAAGTTCTCGAGGGGGAGCTGTTTTTT.

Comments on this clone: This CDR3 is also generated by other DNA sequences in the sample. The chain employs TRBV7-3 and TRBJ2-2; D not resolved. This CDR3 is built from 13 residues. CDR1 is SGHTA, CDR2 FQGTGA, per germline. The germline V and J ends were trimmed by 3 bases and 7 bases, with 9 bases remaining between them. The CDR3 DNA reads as TGTGCCAGCAGCTTGCGGCAGCGCGGGGAGCTGTTTTTT. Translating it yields CASSLRQRGELFF.

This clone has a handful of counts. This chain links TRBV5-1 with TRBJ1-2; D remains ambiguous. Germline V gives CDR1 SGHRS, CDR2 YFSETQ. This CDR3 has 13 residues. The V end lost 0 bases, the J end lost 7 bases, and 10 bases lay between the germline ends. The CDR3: CASSLAGAGGYTF. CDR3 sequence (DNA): TGCGCCAGCAGCTTGGCAGGAGCGGGTGGCTACACCTTC.

CDR3 in DNA: TGTGCCAGCAGTGAAATCGGGGGGCCGGGAACCGGGGAGCTGTTTTTT. Translated, it gives CASSEIGGPGTGELFF. The rearrangement joins TRBV2 to TRBJ2-2; D is possibly TRBD2 (7 bases). The CDR3 spans 16 residues. V lost 2 bases and J lost 5, with 15 bases in between. The V gene's germline CDR1 is SNHLY and CDR2 FYNNEI.

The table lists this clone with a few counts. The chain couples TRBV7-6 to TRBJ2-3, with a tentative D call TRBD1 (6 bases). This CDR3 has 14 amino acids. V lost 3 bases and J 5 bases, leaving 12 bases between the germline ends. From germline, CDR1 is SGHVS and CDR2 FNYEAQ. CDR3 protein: CASSLDPRGDTQYF. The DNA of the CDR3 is TGTGCCAGCAGCTTGGACCCCAGGGGAGATACGCAGTATTTT.

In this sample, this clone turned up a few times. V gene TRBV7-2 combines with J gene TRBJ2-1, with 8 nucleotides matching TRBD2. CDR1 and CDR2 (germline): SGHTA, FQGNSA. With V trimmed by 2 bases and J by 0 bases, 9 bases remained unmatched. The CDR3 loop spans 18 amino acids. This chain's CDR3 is CASSLRTSGPYSYNEQFF. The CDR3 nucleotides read TGTGCCAGCAGCTTACGAACTAGCGGACCCTACTCCTACAATGAGCAGTTCTTC.

The CDR3 protein is CAIHTQGNTEAFF. In DNA form, the CDR3 reads TGTGCCATACACACACAGGGGAACACTGAAGCTTTCTTT. The rearrangement joins TRBV7-9 to TRBJ1-1; D is perhaps TRBD1 (6 bases). Germline-derived CDR1 and CDR2 are SEHNR and FQNEAQ (reference sequence). This CDR3 region has 13 residues. Trimming removed 10 bases from V and 1 base from J, with 13 bases in between.

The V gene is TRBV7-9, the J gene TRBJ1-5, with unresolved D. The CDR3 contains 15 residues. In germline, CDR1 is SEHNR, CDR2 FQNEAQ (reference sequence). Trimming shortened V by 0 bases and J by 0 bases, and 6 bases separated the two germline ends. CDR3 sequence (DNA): TGTGCCAGCAGCTTAGCACACCATAGCAATCAGCCCCAGCATTTT. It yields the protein CASSLAHHSNQPQHF.

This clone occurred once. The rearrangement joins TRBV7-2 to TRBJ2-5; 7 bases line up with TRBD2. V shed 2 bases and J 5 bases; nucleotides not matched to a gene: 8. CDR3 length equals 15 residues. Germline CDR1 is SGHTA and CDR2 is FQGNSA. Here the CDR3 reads CASSLWALASETQYF. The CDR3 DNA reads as TGTGCCAGCAGCTTATGGGCACTAGCGAGCGAGACCCAGTACTTC.

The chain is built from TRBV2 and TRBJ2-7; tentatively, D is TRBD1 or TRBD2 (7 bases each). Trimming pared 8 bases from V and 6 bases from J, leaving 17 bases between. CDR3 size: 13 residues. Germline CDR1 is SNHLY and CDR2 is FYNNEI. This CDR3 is CASLGRGLVEQYF. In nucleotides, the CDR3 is TGTGCCAGCCTGGGGAGGGGGCTTGTCGAGCAGTACTTC.

The CDR3 protein is CASSPRILATGELFF. The CDR3, as DNA: TGTGCCAGCAGCCCTCGGATACTAGCTACCGGGGAGCTGTTTTTT. The rearrangement joins TRBV14 to TRBJ2-2, with a possible D match to TRBD2 (6 bases). V shed 4 bases and J shed 5 bases, with 14 bases lying between them. The CDR3 loop spans 15 amino acids. Per germline, CDR1 SGHDN and CDR2 FVKESK.

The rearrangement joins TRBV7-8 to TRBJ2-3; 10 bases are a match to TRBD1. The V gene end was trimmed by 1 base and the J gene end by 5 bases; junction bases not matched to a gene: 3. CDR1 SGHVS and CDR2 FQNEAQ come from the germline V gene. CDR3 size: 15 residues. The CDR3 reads CASSLGWTGGDTQYF. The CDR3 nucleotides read TGTGCCAGCAGCTTAGGCTGGACAGGGGGAGATACGCAGTATTTT.

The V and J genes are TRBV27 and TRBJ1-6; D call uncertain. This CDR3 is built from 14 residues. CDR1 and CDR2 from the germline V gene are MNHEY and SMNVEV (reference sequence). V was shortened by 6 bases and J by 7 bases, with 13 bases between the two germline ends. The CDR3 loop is CASRRQRRNSPLHF. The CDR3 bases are TGTGCCAGCAGACGCCAGCGAAGGAATTCACCCCTCCACTTT.

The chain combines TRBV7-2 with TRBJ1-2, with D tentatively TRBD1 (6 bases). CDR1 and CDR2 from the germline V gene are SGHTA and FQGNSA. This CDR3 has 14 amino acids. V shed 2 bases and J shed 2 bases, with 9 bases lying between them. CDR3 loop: CASSLFQGNYGYTF. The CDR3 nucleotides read TGTGCCAGCAGCTTATTTCAGGGGAACTATGGCTACACCTTC.

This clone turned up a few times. The CDR3 DNA is TGCGCCAGCAGCCGCTCGGGGCTGGCAGGGGACGAGCAGTACTTC. Its translation is CASSRSGLAGDEQYF. The rearrangement links TRBV4-1 to TRBJ2-7, with D possibly being TRBD1 (6 bases). The V gene's germline CDR1 is MGHRA and CDR2 YSYEKL. The CDR3 is 15 residues long. Trimming took off 4 bases at V and 5 bases at J, with 18 bases between the two ends.

CDR3 DNA: TGCGCCAGCAGCTTGGACAGTCATAATGAAAAACTGTTTTTT. Translated, it gives CASSLDSHNEKLFF. The genes are TRBV5-1 and TRBJ1-4, with D hard to call. CDR3 length equals 14 residues. V lost 0 bases to trimming and J lost 4 bases, with 7 bases between them. Germline-derived CDR1 and CDR2 are SGHRS and YFSETQ.

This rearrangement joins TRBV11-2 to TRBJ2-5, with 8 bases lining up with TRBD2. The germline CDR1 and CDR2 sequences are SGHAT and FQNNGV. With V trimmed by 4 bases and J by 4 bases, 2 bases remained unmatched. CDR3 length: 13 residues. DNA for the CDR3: TGTGCCAGCAGCTCGGGACTAGGAGAGACCCAGTACTTC. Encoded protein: CASSSGLGETQYF.

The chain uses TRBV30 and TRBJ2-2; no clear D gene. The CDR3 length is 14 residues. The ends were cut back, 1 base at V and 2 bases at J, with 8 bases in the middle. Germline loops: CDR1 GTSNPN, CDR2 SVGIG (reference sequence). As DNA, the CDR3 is TGTGCCTGGAGTGACCGATACAACACCGGGGAGCTGTTTTTT. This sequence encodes CAWSDRYNTGELFF.